This TCR beta chain derives from a study of a mutant IDH1 vaccine in newly diagnosed glioma. Turning to the study itself: There were approximately 60% males and around 38% females among treated patients, whose mean age was 40.4 years. Earlier therapy was either radiotherapy, temozolomide, or both, and most got both. Broader study findings: The vaccine induced immune responses, and these occurred in more than 80% of patients.

In the case of this clone: What it recognizes is unknown.

This CDR3 has 13 amino acids. Germline V gene data show CDR1 as ENHRY and CDR2 as SYGVKD. The V end was cut by 6 bases, the J end by 8 bases, with 11 bases between. Profiling relied on immunoSEQ multiplex PCR, and the TCRdb table lists in-frame clones only, not all of them. The table has about 66,000 clones, roughly 85% seen once; the top ten hold roughly 2.8%. The time point here: baseline, week 1 (first vaccination visit). Treatment described: pre-vaccination baseline after standard-of-care therapy. This specimen was PBMCs, taken from a glioma patient treated with radiotherapy, temozolomide or both. The sequence derives from a man aged 25-45 years with glioma. This chain connects TRBV10-3 to TRBJ1-6; TRBD1 is a possible D gene (6 bases). DNA of the CDR3: TGTGCCATCAGGACAGGAGATGATTCACCCCTCCACTTT. Residues: CAIRTGDDSPLHF.